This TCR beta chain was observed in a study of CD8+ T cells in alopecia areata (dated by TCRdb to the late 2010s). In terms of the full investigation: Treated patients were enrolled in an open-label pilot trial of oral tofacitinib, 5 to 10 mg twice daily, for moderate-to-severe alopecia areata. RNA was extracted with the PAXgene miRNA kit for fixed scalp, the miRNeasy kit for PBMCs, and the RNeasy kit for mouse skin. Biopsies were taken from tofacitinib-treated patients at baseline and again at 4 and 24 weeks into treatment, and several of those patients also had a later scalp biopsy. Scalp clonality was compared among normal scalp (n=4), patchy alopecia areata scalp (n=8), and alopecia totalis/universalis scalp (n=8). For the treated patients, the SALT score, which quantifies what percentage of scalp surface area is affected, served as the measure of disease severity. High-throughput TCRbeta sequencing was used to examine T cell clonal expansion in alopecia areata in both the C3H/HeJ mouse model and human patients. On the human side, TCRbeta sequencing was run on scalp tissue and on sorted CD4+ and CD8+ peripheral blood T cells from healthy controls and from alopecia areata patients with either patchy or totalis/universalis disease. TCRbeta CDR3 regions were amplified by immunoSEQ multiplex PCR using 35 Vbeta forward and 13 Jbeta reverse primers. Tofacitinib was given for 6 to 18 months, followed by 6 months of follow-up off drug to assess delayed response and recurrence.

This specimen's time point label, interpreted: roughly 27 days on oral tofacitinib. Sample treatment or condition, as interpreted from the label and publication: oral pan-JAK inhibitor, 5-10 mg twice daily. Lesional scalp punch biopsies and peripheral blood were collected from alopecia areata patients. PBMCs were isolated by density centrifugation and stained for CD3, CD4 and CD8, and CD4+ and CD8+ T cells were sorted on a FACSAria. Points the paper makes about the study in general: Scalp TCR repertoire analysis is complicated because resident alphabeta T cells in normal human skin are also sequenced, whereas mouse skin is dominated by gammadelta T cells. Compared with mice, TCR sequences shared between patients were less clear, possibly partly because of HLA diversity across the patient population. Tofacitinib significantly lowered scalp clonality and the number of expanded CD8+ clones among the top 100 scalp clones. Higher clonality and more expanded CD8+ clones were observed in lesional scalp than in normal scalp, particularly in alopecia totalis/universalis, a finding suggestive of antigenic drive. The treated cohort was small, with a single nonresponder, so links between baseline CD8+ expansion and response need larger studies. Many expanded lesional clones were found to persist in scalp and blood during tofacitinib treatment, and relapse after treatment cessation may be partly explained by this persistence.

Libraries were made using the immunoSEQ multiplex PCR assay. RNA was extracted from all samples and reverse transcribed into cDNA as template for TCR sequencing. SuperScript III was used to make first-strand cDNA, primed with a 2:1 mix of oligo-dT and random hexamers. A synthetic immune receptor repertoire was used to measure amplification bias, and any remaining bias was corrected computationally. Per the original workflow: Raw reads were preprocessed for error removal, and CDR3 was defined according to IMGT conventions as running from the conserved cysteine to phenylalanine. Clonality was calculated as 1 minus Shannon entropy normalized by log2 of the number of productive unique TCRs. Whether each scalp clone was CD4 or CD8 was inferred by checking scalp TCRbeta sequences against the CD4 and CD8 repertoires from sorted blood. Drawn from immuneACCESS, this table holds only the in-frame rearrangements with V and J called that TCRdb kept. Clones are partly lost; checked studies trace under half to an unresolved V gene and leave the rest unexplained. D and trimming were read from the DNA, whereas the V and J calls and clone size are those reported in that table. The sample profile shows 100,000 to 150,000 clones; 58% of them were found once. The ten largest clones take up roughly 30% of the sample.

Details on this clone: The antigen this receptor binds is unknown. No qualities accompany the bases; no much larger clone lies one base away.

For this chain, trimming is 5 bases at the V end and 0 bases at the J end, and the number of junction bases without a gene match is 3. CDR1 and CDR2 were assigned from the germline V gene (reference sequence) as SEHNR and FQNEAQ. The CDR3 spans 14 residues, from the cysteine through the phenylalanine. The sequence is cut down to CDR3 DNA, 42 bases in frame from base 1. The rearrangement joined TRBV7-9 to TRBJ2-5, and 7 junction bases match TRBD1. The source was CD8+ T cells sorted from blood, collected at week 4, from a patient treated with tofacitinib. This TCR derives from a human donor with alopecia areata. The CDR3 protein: CASSADRDQETQYF. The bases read TGTGCCAGCAGCGCAGACAGGGACCAAGAGACCCAGTACTTC.